A selection of T cell receptor beta chains follows, all from one sample in a study of identical twins. TCRdb re-analysed the 5' RACE reads in MiXCR, keeping a single row per CDR3 protein. The repertoire holds about 720,000 distinct CDR3 sequences, with approximately 9% as singletons. The same specimen was also included in a second study, on yellow fever vaccine responses in identical twins.

Source material: PBMCs. These receptors came from a woman aged 18-29 years in good health. Each CDR3 is given with its conserved first and last residue. D genes are given only for firm matches. Rows give clone size only sometimes, using once, few, many, or a class for an expanded clone.

TRBV27	many	-	TRBJ2-7	CASSTGTPYEQYF
TRBV9	-	TRBD2	TRBJ2-7	CASSVGGLAGYEQYF
TRBV5-1	-	-	TRBJ2-7	CASSPDGVAYEQYF
TRBV3-1	few	-	TRBJ1-6	CASSQWTKNSPLHF
TRBV10-3	few	-	TRBJ1-5	CAISETVTNQPQHF
TRBV12-3/TRBV12-4	-	-	TRBJ2-3	CASSSVGSTDTQYF
TRBV27	few	-	TRBJ2-3	CASSFYRSHTDTQYF
TRBV7-9	many	-	TRBJ1-5	CASSPDWGSNQPQHF
TRBV12-3/TRBV12-4	many	-	TRBJ2-7	CASSLTRPNDEQYF
TRBV20-1	few	TRBD2	TRBJ2-7	CSRLAGGTSYEQYF
TRBV4-3	-	-	TRBJ1-1	CASSQGGLNTEAFF
TRBV5-6	few	-	TRBJ2-3	CASTVWGDTQYF
TRBV5-1	-	-	TRBJ2-4	CASSLDSSGGNIQYF
TRBV3-1	-	TRBD2	TRBJ2-3	CASSQVHGLVFTDTQYF
TRBV28	many	TRBD2	TRBJ2-7	CASSSPAGGRYEQYF
TRBV2	-	-	TRBJ2-7	CASMGSEQYF
TRBV7-6	few	-	TRBJ2-2	CASSRPKNTGELFF
TRBV2	many	-	TRBJ2-2	CASIPQAFTGELFF
TRBV6-2/TRBV6-3	-	-	TRBJ2-7	CASSYGGQGRHEQYF
TRBV29-1	few	-	TRBJ2-3	CSAPPEGTSTDTQYF
TRBV7-8	-	TRBD1	TRBJ1-1	CASSANRGQRSEAFF
TRBV6-5	few	TRBD2	TRBJ2-3	CASSSPGLAADTQYF
TRBV3-1	many	-	TRBJ2-1	CASSQDPQRLTNNEQFF
TRBV11-2	-	TRBD2	TRBJ2-7	CASSLGIGGGDEQYF
TRBV5-1	-	-	TRBJ1-1	CASSAIPGQGMVNTEAFF
TRBV2	few	TRBD1	TRBJ2-2	CASSEPRDRGPNTGELFF
TRBV6-1	-	-	TRBJ2-3	CASRSHRAQGDTQYF
TRBV20-1	few	-	TRBJ2-3	CSAAPGLSTDTQYF
TRBV29-1	few	-	TRBJ2-2	CSVEEAGTGELFF
TRBV7-8	-	-	TRBJ2-7	CASSFVGRGPSSYEQYF
TRBV24-1	many	-	TRBJ2-5	CATSDPGGQETQYF
TRBV24-1	few	TRBD1	TRBJ2-1	CATSLTGAYNEQFF
TRBV20-1	few	TRBD2	TRBJ2-1	CSAPIPSGRMDEQFF
TRBV7-9	-	-	TRBJ2-5	CASSFVDRETQYF
TRBV20-1	-	-	TRBJ2-5	CSARDSGLQETQYF